These T cell receptor beta chains were read from a single sample in a study of T-cell reconstitution after alpha-beta-depleted transplantation in children. Each CDR3 protein is one row after TCRdb ran MiXCR on the PCR reads. The sample lists fewer than 20,000 distinct CDR3 sequences; over 5% were seen once. The specimen was PBMCs, collected before TCRalphabeta/CD19-depleted stem cell transplant. These receptor sequences come from a boy aged 5-17 years with acute lymphoblastic leukemia, due to receive a stem cell transplant. The conserved cysteine and the conserved F or W are not part of the CDR3 here. A D gene is named only where the DNA matches it firmly. Clone size is stated in some rows and not others, as once, few, many or a class when expanded.

>TRBV6-5|NA|many|TRBJ2-2
ATPPAHANTGELF
>TRBV3-1|TRBD1|many|TRBJ1-3
ASSHRYVTGVGNTIY
>TRBV20-1|NA|medium-sized|TRBJ2-5
SAPAGRRVETQY
>TRBV7-2|NA|medium-sized|TRBJ2-5
ASSLLLTRFRLQETQY
>TRBV28|TRBD1|medium-sized|TRBJ1-1
ASSFDRGDEAF
>TRBV12-3/TRBV12-4|NA|medium-sized|TRBJ1-4
ASSLGPASKLLF
>TRBV4-1|NA|many|TRBJ2-5
ASSQNSGVSQETQY
>TRBV6-5|TRBD1|many|TRBJ2-2
ASSRDRGSSNTGELF
>TRBV6-5|TRBD1|many|TRBJ1-5
ASSPTGVNNQPQH
>TRBV6-2/TRBV6-3|NA|many|TRBJ2-1
ASSPLREQF
>TRBV6-5|NA|many|TRBJ1-5
ASRWGDHGNQPQH
>TRBV12-3/TRBV12-4|TRBD1|medium-sized|TRBJ1-2
ASSGQTGNGYT
>TRBV4-1|NA|many|TRBJ2-3
ASSQTQVADTQY
>TRBV6-2/TRBV6-3|NA|many|TRBJ2-7
ASSSSPRALPWTTYEQY
>TRBV9|NA|many|TRBJ2-5
ASSPHFLETRETQY
>TRBV12-3/TRBV12-4|NA|many|TRBJ1-2
ASSFLGYGYT
>TRBV29-1|NA|many|TRBJ1-5
SAGSGNQPQH
>TRBV24-1|NA|NA|TRBJ2-7
ATSDFGHYEQY
>TRBV12-3/TRBV12-4|NA|many|TRBJ2-1
ASRVGVQATH
>TRBV19|TRBD1|many|TRBJ2-1
ASSTTGGPLNEQF
>TRBV28|NA|many|TRBJ2-7
ASRTRGSYEQY
>TRBV4-2|NA|many|TRBJ1-2
ASSPSTVLAGYGYT
>TRBV18|TRBD2|many|TRBJ2-5
ASSSTRDYQETQY
>TRBV5-6|NA|many|TRBJ2-1
ASSPWAGAEQF
>TRBV2|TRBD2|many|TRBJ2-1
ASSPTSGMVQF
>TRBV7-3|TRBD2|many|TRBJ2-1
ASSLTTGEGPTF
>TRBV7-8|NA|many|TRBJ2-1
ASSLGARSSYNEQF
>TRBV29-1|TRBD1|many|TRBJ1-1
SVRTGLNTEAF
>TRBV20-1|TRBD1|few|TRBJ1-6
CARERQGASYNSPLH
>TRBV28|NA|many|TRBJ2-5
ASSLSRMAETQY
>TRBV20-1|NA|many|TRBJ2-5
SARVIRMETQY
>TRBV18|NA|NA|TRBJ1-4
ASSPRDEKLF
>TRBV25-1|NA|many|TRBJ1-1
ASSLPGADTEAF
>TRBV4-2|NA|many|TRBJ2-3
ASSQDGPDTQY
>TRBV5-5|TRBD2|many|TRBJ2-1
ASSFPGLAENEQF
>TRBV2|NA|NA|TRBJ1-2
ASSDQGPKRGYT
>TRBV10-2|NA|many|TRBJ1-6
ASRTVARHYNSPLH
>TRBV29-1|TRBD2|medium-sized|TRBJ2-2
SVGRGANTGELF
>TRBV2|NA|many|TRBJ2-2
ASGVPSGPNTGELF
>TRBV3-1|TRBD2|many|TRBJ2-7
ASSQDRLGTSGFSYEQY
>TRBV5-1|TRBD1|many|TRBJ1-2
ASSFAGGYGYT
>TRBV6-1|NA|few|TRBJ2-1
ASSSNRDIDRNEQF
>TRBV20-1|NA|many|TRBJ1-6
SAEPTAGSSYNSPLH
>TRBV15|NA|medium-sized|TRBJ2-5
ATSRDRGQSYQETQY
>TRBV11-1|TRBD2|medium-sized|TRBJ2-3
ASSQHLAGGPYSTDTQY
>TRBV6-6|TRBD1|many|TRBJ1-5
ASSPTGRQPQH
>TRBV2|NA|many|TRBJ2-4
ASSLFLGAKNIQY
>TRBV4-3|NA|many|TRBJ1-6
ASSHLDRRNSPLH
>TRBV2|TRBD2|many|TRBJ2-5
ASRNLAGGRGETQY
>TRBV28|TRBD2|many|TRBJ2-5
ASSRGLAGGRPQETQY
>TRBV5-1|NA|large|TRBJ2-4
ASSSSGKNIQY
>TRBV5-4|NA|many|TRBJ2-3
ASSPPLGSTDTQY
>TRBV6-4|NA|many|TRBJ2-2
ASSAGDTGELF
>TRBV5-4|NA|many|TRBJ1-1
ASSPGQNTEAF
>TRBV29-1|NA|many|TRBJ2-2
SVAVTGELF
>TRBV12-3/TRBV12-4|NA|many|TRBJ1-5
ASSFDRNQPQH
>TRBV11-2|TRBD2|many|TRBJ2-1
ASSLITSVDEQF
>TRBV7-2|TRBD2|medium-sized|TRBJ2-3
ASSSGSGADTQY